Below are 2 T cell receptor beta chains sequenced from a single sample in a study of blood T cell repertoires in COVID-19. The repertoire was sequenced with immunoSEQ multiplex PCR; TCRdb's copy has only in-frame clones and lacks some. The profile shows about 270,000 clones, less than 90% of them singletons. Source material: PBMCs or T cells enriched from blood (not recorded which). Source of these receptors: a woman aged 45-60 years who had recovered from COVID-19.

This chain joins TRBV20-1 and TRBJ2-5; 11 bases align to TRBD2. The trim removed 3 bases at V and 5 bases at J, leaving 5 bases unmatched. The germline V gene has CDR1 DFQATT and CDR2 SNEGSKA (reference sequence). CDR3 length equals 14 residues. CDR3 in amino acids: CSASLAGGRETQYF. The CDR3 DNA follows: TGCAGTGCTAGTCTAGCGGGAGGCCGGGAGACCCAGTACTTC.

The gene calls are TRBV16 and TRBJ1-2; a possible D gene is TRBD1 (5 bases). The CDR3 runs to 15 residues. Looked up from germline, CDR1 is KGHSY and CDR2 is FQNENV. Deletions cut 2 bases from V and 2 bases from J, with 12 bases between. CDR3 loop: CASSQTGQGNYGYTF. The CDR3 DNA follows: TGTGCCAGCAGCCAAACAGGACAAGGGAACTATGGCTACACCTTC.